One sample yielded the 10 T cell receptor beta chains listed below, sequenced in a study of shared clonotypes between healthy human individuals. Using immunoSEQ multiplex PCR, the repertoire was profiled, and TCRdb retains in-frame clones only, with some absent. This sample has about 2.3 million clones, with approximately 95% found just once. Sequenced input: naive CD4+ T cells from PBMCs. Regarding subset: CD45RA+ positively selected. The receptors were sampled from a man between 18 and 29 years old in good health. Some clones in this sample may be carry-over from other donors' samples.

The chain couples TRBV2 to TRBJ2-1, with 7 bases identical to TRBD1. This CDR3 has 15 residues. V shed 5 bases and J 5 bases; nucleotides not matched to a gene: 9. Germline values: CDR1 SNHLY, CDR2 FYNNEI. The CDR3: CASSPTGPWDNEQFF. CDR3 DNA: TGTGCCAGCAGTCCGACAGGGCCTTGGGACAATGAGCAGTTCTTC.

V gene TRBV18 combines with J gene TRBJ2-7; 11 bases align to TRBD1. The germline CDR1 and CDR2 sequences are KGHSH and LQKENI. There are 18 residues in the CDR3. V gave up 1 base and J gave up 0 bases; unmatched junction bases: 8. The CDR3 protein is CASSPQVPGTGGSYEQYF. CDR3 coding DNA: TGTGCCAGCTCACCACAAGTCCCCGGGACAGGGGGCTCCTACGAGCAGTACTTC.

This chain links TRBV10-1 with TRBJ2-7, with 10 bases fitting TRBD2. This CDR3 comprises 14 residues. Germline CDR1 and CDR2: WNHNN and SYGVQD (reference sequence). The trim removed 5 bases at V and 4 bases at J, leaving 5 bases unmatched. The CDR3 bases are TGCGCCAGCAGTCAAAGCGGGAGGGCGTACGAGCAGTACTTC. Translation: CASSQSGRAYEQYF.

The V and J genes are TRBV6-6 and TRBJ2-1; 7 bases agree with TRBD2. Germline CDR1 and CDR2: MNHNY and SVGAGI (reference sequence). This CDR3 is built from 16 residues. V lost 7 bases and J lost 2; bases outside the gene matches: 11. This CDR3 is CASTSPAGVTYNEQFF. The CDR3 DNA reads TGTGCCAGCACCTCCCCCGCGGGGGTGACCTACAATGAGCAGTTCTTC.

The CDR3 nucleotides are TGTGCCAGCAGCCCGACAGAAGCTACGCAGTATTTT. Its protein is CASSPTEATQYF. This sequence joins TRBV11-1 and TRBJ2-3; a weak D match, TRBD1 (5 bases). V lost 5 bases and J lost 8, with 11 bases in between. The germline gives CDR1 SGHAT, CDR2 FQDESV (reference sequence). This CDR3 comprises 12 residues.

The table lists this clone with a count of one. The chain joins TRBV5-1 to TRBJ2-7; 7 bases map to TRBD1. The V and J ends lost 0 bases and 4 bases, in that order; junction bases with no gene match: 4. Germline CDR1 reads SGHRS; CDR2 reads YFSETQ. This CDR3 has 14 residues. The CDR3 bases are TGCGCCAGCAGCTTGGAGGGGGCTCCGTACGAGCAGTACTTC. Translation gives CASSLEGAPYEQYF.

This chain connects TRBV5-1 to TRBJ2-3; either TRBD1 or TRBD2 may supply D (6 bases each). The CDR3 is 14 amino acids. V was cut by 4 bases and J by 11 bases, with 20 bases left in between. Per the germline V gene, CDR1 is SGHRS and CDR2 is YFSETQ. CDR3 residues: CASSEEGDTGQQYF. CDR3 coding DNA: TGCGCCAGCAGCGAGGAGGGGGACACAGGCCAGCAGTATTTT.

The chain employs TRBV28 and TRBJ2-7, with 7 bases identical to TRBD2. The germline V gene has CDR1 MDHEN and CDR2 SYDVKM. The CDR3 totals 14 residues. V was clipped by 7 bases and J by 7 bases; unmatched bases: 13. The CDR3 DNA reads TGTGCCAGCATGAGTCGGGGAGGGCCTGGAGAGCAGTACTTC. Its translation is CASMSRGGPGEQYF.

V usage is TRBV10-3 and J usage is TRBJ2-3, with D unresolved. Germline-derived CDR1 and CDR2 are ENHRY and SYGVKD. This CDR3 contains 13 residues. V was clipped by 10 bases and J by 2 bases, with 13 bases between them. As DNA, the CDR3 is TGTGCCACTAAAGCCCAGGACACAGATACGCAGTATTTT. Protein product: CATKAQDTDTQYF.

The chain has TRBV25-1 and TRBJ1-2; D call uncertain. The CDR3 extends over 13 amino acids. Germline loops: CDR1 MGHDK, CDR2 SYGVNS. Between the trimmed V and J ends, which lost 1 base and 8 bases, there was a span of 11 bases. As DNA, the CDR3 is TGTGCCAGCAGTGAATCACAGATGCGAGGCTACACCTTC. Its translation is CASSESQMRGYTF.